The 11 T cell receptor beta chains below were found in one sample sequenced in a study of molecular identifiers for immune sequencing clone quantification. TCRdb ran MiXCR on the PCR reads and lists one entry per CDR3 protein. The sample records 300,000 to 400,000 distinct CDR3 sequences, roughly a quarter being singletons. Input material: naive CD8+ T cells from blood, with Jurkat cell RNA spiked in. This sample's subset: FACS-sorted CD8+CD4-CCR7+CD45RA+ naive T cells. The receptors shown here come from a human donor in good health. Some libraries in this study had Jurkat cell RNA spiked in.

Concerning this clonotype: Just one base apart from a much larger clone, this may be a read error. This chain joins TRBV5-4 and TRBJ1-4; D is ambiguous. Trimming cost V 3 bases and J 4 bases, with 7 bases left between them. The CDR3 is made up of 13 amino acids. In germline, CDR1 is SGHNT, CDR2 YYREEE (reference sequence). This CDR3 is CASSSSVNEKLFF. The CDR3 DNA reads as TGTGCCAGCAGCTCATCGGTTAATGAAAAACTGTTTTTT.

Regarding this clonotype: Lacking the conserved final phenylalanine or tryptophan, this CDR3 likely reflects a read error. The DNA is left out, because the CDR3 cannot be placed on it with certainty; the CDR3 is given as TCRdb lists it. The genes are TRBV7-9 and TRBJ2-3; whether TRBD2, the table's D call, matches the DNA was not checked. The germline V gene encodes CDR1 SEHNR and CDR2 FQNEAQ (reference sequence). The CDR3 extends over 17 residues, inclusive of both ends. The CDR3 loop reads CASGLAFRLDTPYKLFI.

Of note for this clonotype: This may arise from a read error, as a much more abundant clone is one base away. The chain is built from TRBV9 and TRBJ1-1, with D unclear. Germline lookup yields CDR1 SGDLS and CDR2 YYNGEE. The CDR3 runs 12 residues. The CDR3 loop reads CASSEGSAEALF. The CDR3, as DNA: TGTGCCAGCAGCGAGGGCTCGGCTGAAGCTCTCTTT.

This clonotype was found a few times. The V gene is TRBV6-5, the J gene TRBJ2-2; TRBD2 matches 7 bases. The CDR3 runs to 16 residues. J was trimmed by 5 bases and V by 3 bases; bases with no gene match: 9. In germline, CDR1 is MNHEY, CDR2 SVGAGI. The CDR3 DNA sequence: TGTGCCAGCAGTTATTTGGCGGGAGCGGAAACCGGGGAGCTGTTTTTT. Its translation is CASSYLAGAETGELFF.

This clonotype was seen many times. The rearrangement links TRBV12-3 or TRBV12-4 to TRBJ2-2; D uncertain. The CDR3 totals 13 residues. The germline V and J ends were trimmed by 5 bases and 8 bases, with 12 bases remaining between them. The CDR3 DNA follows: TGTGCCAGCAGTCAATTTTTTACTGGGGAGCTGTTTTTT. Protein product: CASSQFFTGELFF.

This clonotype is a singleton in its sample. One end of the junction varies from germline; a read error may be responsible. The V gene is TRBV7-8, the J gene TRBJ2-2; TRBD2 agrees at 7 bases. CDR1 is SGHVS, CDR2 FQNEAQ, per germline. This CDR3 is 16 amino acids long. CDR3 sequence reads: CASSFPGRDKTGELVF. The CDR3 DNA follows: TGTGCCAGCAGCTTTCCGGGGAGGGATAAGACCGGGGAGCTGGTTTTT.

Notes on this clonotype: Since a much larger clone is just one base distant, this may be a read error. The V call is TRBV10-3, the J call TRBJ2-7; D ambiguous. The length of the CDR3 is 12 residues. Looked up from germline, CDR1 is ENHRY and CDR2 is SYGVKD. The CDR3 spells CAIGELGYEQYF. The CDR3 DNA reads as TGTGCCATCGGTGAATTGGGCTACGAGCAGTACTTC.

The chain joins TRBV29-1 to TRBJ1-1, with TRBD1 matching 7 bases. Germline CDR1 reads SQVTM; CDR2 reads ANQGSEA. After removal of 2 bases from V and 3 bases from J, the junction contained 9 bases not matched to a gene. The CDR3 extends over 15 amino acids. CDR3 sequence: CSVEKTGCRDTEAFF. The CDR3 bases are TGCAGCGTTGAAAAGACAGGGTGCAGGGACACTGAAGCTTTCTTT. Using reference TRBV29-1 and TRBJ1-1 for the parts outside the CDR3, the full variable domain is SAVISQKPSRDICQRGTSLTIQCQVDSQVTMMFWYRQQPGQSLTLIATANQGSEATYESGFVIDKFPISRPNLTFSTLTVSNMSPEDSSIYLCSVEKTGCRDTEAFFGQGTRLTVV.

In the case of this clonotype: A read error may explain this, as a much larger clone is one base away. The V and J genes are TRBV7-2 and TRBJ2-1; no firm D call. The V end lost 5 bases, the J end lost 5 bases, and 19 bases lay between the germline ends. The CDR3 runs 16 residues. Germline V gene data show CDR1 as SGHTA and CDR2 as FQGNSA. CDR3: CASSPSGALLNNEQFF. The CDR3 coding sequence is TGTGCCAGCAGCCCTAGTGGAGCACTACTAAACAATGAGCAGTTCTTC. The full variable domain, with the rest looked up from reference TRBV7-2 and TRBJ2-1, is GAGVSQSPSNKVTEKGKDVELRCDPISGHTALYWYRQSLGQGLEFLIYFQGNSAPDKSGLPSDRFSAERTGGSVSTLTIQRTQQEDSAVYLCASSPSGALLNNEQFFGPGTRLTVL.

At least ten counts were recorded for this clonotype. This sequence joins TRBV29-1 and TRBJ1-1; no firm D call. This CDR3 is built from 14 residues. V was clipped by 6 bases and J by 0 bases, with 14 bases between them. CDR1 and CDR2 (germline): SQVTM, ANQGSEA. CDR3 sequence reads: CSVADMDMNTEAFF. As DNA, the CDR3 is TGCAGCGTAGCAGACATGGATATGAACACTGAAGCTTTCTTT.

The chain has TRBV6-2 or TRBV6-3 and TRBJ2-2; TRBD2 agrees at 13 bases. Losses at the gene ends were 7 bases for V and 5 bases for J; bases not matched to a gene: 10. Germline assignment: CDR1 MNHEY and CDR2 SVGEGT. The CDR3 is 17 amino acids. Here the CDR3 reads CASTLQGLAGLTGELFF. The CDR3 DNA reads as TGTGCCAGCACCCTTCAGGGACTAGCGGGATTAACCGGGGAGCTGTTTTTT.